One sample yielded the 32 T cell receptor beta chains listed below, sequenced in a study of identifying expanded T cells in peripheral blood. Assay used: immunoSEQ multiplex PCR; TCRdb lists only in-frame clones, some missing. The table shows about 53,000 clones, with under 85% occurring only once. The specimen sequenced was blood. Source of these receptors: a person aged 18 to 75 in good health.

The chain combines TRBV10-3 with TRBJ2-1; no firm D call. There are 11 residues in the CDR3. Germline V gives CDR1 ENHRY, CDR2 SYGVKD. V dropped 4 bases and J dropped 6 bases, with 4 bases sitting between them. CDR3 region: CAISAGNEQFF. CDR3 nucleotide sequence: TGTGCCATCAGTGCAGGCAATGAGCAGTTCTTC.

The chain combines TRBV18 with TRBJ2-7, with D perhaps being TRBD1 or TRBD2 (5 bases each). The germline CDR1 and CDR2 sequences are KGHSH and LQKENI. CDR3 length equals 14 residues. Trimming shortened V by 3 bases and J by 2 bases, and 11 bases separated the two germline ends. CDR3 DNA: TGTGCCAGCTCACCGACAAGGGGACCCTACGAGCAGTACTTC. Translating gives CASSPTRGPYEQYF.

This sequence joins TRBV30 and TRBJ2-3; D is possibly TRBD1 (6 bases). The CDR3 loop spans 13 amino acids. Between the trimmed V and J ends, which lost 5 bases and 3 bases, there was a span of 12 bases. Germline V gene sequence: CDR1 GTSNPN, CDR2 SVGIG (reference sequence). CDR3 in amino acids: CAWRQGWTDTQYF. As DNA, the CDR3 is TGTGCCTGGCGGCAGGGGTGGACAGATACGCAGTATTTT.

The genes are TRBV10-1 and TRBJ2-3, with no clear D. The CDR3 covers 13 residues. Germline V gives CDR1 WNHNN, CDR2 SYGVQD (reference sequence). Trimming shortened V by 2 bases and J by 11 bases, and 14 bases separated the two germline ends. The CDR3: CASSERAPSGQYF. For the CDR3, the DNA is TGCGCCAGCAGTGAGAGAGCCCCATCGGGGCAGTATTTT.

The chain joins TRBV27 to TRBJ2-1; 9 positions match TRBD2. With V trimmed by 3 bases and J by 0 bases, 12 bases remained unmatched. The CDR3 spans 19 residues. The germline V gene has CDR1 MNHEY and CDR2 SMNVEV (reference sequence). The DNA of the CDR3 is TGTGCCAGCAGTTTTCTTATTAGCGGGAGCCGATTCTCCTACAATGAGCAGTTCTTC. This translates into CASSFLISGSRFSYNEQFF.

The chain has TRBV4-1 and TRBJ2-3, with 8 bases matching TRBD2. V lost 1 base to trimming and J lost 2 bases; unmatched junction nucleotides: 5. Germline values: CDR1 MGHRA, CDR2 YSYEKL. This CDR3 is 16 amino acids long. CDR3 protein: CASSQVPGGNTDTQYF. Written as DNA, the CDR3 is TGCGCCAGCAGCCAAGTACCGGGGGGGAACACAGATACGCAGTATTTT.

CDR3 sequence: CASSVGPYTEAFF. CDR3 nucleotide sequence: TGTGCCAGCAGCGTAGGACCCTACACTGAAGCTTTCTTT. This sequence joins TRBV9 and TRBJ1-1; no definite D call. Per germline, CDR1 SGDLS and CDR2 YYNGEE. The CDR3 sequence is 13 residues long. V was shortened by 0 bases and J by 3 bases, with 6 bases between the two germline ends.

CDR3: CASSLDRYSDTKNIQYF. Written as DNA, the CDR3 is TGTGCCAGCAGCTTAGATCGATACAGCGACACCAAAAACATTCAGTACTTC. The chain has TRBV11-3 and TRBJ2-4; D remains unclear. Trimming removed 0 bases at V and 2 bases at J, with 14 bases between. This CDR3 spans 17 amino acids. In germline, CDR1 is SGHNT, CDR2 YENEEA.

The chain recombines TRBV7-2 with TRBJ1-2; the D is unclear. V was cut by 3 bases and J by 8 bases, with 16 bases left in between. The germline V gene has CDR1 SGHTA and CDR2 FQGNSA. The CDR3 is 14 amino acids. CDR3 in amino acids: CASSFENGLGGYTF. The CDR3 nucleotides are TGTGCCAGCAGCTTTGAGAATGGGCTGGGAGGCTACACCTTC.

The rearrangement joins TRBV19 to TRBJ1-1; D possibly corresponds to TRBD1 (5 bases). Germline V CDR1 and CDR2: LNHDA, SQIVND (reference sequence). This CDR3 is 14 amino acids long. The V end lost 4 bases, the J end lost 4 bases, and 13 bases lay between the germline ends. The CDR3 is CASSSFIGGTEAFF. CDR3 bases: TGTGCCAGTAGTAGTTTTATCGGGGGCACTGAAGCTTTCTTT.

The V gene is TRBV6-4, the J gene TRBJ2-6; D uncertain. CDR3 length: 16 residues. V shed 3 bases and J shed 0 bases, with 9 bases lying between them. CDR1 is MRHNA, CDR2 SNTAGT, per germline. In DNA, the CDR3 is TGTGCCAGCAGTGAAGCCCATGGCTCTGGGGCCAACGTCCTGACTTTC. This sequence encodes CASSEAHGSGANVLTF.

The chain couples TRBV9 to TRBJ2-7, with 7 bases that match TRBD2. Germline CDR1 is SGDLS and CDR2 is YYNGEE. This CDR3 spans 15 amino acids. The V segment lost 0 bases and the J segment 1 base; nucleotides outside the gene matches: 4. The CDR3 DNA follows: TGTGCCAGCAGCGTAGAACGGGGGGAGTCCTACGAGCAGTACTTC. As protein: CASSVERGESYEQYF.

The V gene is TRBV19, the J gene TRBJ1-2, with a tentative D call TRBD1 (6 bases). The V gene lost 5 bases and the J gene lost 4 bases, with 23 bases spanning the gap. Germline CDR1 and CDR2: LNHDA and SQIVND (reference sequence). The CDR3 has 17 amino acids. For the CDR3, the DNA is TGTGCCAGTAGTGGACTAACAGGGAGGTCAAAGGCCTATGGCTACACCTTC. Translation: CASSGLTGRSKAYGYTF. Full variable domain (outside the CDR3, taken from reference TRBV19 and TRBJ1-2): DGGITQSPKYLFRKEGQNVTLSCEQNLNHDAMYWYRQDPGQGLRLIYYSQIVNDFQKGDIAEGYSVSREKKESFPLTVTSAQKNPTAFYLCASSGLTGRSKAYGYTFGSGTRLTVV.

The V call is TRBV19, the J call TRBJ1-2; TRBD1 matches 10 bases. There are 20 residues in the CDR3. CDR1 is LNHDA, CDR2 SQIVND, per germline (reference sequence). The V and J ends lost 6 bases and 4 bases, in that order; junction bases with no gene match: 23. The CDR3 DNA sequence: TGTGCCAGTAGCCACCCTCATACTGACAGGGGGCTTCCCGTCCCCTATGGCTACACCTTC. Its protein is CASSHPHTDRGLPVPYGYTF.

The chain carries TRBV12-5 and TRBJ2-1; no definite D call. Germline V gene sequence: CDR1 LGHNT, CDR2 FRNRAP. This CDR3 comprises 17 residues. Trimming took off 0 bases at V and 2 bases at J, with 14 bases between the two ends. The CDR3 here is CASGLVLGRRAYNEQFF. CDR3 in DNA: TGTGCTAGTGGTTTGGTACTCGGCAGGCGCGCCTACAATGAGCAGTTCTTC.

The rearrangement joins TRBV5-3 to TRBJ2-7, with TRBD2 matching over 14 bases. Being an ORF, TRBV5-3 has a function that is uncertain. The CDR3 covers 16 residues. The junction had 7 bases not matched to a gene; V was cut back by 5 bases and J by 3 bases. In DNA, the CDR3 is TGTGCCAGAAGTTACAAGGGACTAGCGGGGGACTACGAGCAGTACGTC. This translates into CARSYKGLAGDYEQYV.

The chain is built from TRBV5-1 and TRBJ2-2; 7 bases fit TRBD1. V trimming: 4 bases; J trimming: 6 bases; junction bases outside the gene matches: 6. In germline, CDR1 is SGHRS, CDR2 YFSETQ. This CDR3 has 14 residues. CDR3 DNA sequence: TGCGCCAGCAGCCCACTGACAGGGCCCGGGGAGCTGTTTTTT. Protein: CASSPLTGPGELFF.

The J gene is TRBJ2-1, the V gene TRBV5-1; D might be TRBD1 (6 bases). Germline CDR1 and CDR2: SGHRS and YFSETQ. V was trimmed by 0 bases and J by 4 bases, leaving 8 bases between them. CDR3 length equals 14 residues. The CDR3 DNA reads TGCGCCAGCAGCTTGGGGACAGATTACAATGAGCAGTTCTTC. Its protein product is CASSLGTDYNEQFF. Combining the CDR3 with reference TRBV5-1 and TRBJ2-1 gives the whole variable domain KAGVTQTPRYLIKTRGQQVTLSCSPISGHRSVSWYQQTPGQGLQFLFEYFSETQRNKGNFPGRFSGRQFSNSRSEMNVSTLELGDSALYLCASSLGTDYNEQFFGPGTRLTVL.

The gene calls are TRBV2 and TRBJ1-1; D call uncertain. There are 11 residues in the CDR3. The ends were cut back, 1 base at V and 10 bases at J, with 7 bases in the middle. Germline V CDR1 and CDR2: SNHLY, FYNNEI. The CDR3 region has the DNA TGTGCCAGCAGTGAAGACCTGGGAGCTTTCTTT. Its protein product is CASSEDLGAFF.

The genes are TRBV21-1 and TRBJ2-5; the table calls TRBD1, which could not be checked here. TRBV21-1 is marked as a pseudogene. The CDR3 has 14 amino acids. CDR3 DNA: TGTGCCAGCAGCTTTACAGGGGTTCAGGAGACCCAGTACTTC. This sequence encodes CASSFTGVQETQYF.

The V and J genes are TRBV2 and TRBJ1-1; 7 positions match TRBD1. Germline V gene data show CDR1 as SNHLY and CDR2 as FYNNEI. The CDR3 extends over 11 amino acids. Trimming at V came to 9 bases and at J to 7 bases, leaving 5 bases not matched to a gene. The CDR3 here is CARSTGNEAFF. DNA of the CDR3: TGTGCCAGGTCGACAGGGAATGAAGCTTTCTTT.

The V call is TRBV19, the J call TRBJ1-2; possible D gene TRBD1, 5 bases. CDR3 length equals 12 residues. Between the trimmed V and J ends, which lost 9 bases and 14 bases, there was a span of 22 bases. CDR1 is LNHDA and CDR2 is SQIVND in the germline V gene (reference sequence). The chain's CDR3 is CASRGPRGAKTF. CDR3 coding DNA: TGTGCCAGCCGAGGGCCCCGAGGGGCGAAAACCTTC. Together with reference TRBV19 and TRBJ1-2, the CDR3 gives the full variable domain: DGGITQSPKYLFRKEGQNVTLSCEQNLNHDAMYWYRQDPGQGLRLIYYSQIVNDFQKGDIAEGYSVSREKKESFPLTVTSAQKNPTAFYLCASRGPRGAKTFGSGTRLTVV.

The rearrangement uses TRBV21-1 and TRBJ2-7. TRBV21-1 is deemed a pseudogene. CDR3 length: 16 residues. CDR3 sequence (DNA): TGTGCCAGCAGCAAAGCGGGCCAGGGGGAGGGCTACGAGCAGTACTTC. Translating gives CASSKAGQGEGYEQYF.

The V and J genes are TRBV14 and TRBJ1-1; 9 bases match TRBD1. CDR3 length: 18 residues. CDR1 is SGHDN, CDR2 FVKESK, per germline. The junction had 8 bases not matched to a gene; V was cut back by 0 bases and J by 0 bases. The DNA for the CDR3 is TGTGCCAGCAGCCAAGAACGGACAGGGGTTTCGGTGAACACTGAAGCTTTCTTT. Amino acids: CASSQERTGVSVNTEAFF.

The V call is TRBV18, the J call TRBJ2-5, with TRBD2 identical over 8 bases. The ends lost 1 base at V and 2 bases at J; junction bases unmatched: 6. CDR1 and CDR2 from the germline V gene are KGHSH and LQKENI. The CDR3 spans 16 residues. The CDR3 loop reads CASSPQRERTQETQYF. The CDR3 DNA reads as TGTGCCAGCTCACCACAGCGGGAGAGAACTCAAGAGACCCAGTACTTC.

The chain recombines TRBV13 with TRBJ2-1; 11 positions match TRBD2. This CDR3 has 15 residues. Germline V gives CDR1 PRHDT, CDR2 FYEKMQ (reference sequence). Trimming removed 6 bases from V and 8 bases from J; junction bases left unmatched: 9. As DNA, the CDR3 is TGTGCCAGCAGTGAATTTACTAGCGGGAGACATGAGCAGTTCTTC. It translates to CASSEFTSGRHEQFF.

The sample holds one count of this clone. The CDR3 region has the DNA TGTGCCAGCCTTCGCAGGCCCTACGAGCAGTACGTC. Amino acids: CASLRRPYEQYV. This sequence joins TRBV27 and TRBJ2-7; D gene ambiguous. The CDR3 spans 12 residues. V was shortened by 8 bases and J by 2 bases, with 10 bases between the two germline ends. Looked up from germline, CDR1 is MNHEY and CDR2 is SMNVEV (reference sequence).

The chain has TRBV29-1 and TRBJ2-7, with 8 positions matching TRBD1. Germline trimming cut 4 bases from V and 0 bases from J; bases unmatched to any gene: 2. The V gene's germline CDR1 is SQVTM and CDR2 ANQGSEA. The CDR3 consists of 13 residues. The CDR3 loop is CSVGGQGSYEQYF. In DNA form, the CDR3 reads TGCAGCGTTGGAGGACAGGGCTCCTACGAGCAGTACTTC.

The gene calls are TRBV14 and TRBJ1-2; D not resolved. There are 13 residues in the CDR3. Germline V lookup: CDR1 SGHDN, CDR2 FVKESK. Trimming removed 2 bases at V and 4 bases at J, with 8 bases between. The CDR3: CASSQRSFYGYTF. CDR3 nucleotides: TGTGCCAGCAGCCAAAGGAGCTTCTATGGCTACACCTTC.

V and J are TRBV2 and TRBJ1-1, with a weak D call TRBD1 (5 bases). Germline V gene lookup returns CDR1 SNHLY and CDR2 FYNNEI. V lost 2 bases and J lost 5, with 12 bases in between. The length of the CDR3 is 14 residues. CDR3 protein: CASSEKGRITEAFF. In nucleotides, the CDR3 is TGTGCCAGCAGTGAAAAGGGGCGGATAACTGAAGCTTTCTTT.

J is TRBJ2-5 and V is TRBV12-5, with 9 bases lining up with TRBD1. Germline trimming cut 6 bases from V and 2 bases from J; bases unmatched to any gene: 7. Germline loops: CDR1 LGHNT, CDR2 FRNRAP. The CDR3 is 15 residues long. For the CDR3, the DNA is TGTGCTAGTGGACGAGGACAGGGGAATCAAGAGACCCAGTACTTC. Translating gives CASGRGQGNQETQYF.

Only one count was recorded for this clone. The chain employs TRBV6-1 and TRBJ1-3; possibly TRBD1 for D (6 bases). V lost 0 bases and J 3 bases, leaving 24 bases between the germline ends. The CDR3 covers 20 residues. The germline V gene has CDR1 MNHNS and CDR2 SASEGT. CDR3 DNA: TGTGCCAGCAGTGAAGCTAGTTGGGACACCCCGGAAAAGATTGGAAACACCATATATTTT. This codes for CASSEASWDTPEKIGNTIYF.